Each of the 30 T cell receptor beta chains below was sequenced from the same sample in a study of T cells in Graves' hyperthyroidism and ophthalmopathy. From RNA transcripts, TCR beta CDR3 regions were amplified. Initially, a first-round RT-PCR of the TCR CDR3 employed the HTBI primer set. In TCRdb, the multiplex PCR reads were re-called with MiXCR into one record per CDR3 protein. The sample holds 250,000 to 350,000 distinct CDR3 sequences, 16% seen once. Sequencing was performed on blood. These receptors were taken from a young man with Graves' hyperthyroidism.

This clonotype has a count of ten or more. The chain uses TRBV5-4 and TRBJ1-1; D gene uncertain. CDR3 length: 14 amino acids. Germline V gene lookup returns CDR1 SGHNT and CDR2 YYREEE (reference sequence). The V and J ends lost 4 bases and 6 bases respectively, with 16 bases between them. The CDR3 DNA sequence: TGTGCCAGCAGCCAGGCCTTGGGCAACGCTGAAGCTTTCTTT. It is translated as CASSQALGNAEAFF. The full variable domain, rest sourced from reference TRBV5-4 and TRBJ1-1, is ETGVTQSPTHLIKTRGQQVTLRCSSQSGHNTVSWYQQALGQGPQFIFQYYREEENGRGNFPPRFSGLQFPNYSSELNVNALELDDSALYLCASSQALGNAEAFFGQGTRLTVV.

This clonotype appeared many times. The chain has TRBV29-1 and TRBJ1-2; no definite D call. The CDR3 has 11 amino acids. The germline V gene encodes CDR1 SQVTM and CDR2 ANQGSEA. As DNA, the CDR3 is TGCAGTGCTGGAATTAACTATGGCTACACCTTC. This sequence encodes CSAGINYGYTF.

This clonotype appeared many times. This sequence joins TRBV3-1 and TRBJ2-1, with TRBD2 matching 12 bases. The CDR3 runs to 15 residues. The germline V gene encodes CDR1 LGHDT and CDR2 YNNKEL (reference sequence). Trimming at V came to 4 bases and at J to 8 bases, leaving 6 bases not matched to a gene. CDR3 residues: CASSPRLAGVDEQFF. In DNA, the CDR3 is TGTGCCAGCAGCCCCAGACTAGCGGGAGTGGATGAGCAGTTCTTC.

This clonotype was found many times. J is TRBJ2-5 and V is TRBV7-2; D is uncertain. CDR1 and CDR2 (germline): SGHTA, FQGNSA. CDR3 length: 12 amino acids. The V gene lost 9 bases and the J gene lost 4 bases, with 12 bases spanning the gap. CDR3 sequence: CASAKGPETQYF. The CDR3 bases are TGTGCCAGTGCGAAGGGCCCAGAGACCCAGTACTTC. The complete variable domain, with remaining parts taken from reference TRBV7-2 and TRBJ2-5, reads GAGVSQSPSNKVTEKGKDVELRCDPISGHTALYWYRQSLGQGLEFLIYFQGNSAPDKSGLPSDRFSAERTGGSVSTLTIQRTQQEDSAVYLCASAKGPETQYFGPGTRLLVL.

The V and J genes are TRBV11-3 and TRBJ2-2; D might be TRBD2 (5 bases). Trimming cost V 3 bases and J 4 bases, with 15 bases left between them. The CDR3 totals 16 residues. Germline CDR1 and CDR2: SGHNT and YENEEA. The CDR3 bases are TGTGCCAGCAGCTTCCCTTCTGGACTCACCACCGGGGAGCTGTTTTTT. It translates to CASSFPSGLTTGELFF.

In its sample, this clonotype was seen many times. The chain is built from TRBV7-2 and TRBJ1-5; no firm D call. V was shortened by 2 bases and J by 4 bases, with 12 bases between the two germline ends. The CDR3 is made up of 15 amino acids. From germline, CDR1 is SGHTA and CDR2 FQGNSA. CDR3 DNA sequence: TGTGCCAGCAGCTTAAAGTTCGGTGAAAATCAGCCCCAGCATTTT. Protein sequence: CASSLKFGENQPQHF. The full variable domain, completed using reference TRBV7-2 and TRBJ1-5, is GAGVSQSPSNKVTEKGKDVELRCDPISGHTALYWYRQSLGQGLEFLIYFQGNSAPDKSGLPSDRFSAERTGGSVSTLTIQRTQQEDSAVYLCASSLKFGENQPQHFGDGTRLSIL.

V usage is TRBV5-8 and J usage is TRBJ2-4; D is uncertain. This CDR3 is built from 14 residues. Germline assignment: CDR1 SGHTS and CDR2 YDEGEE. Trimming stripped 0 bases from V and 7 bases from J, with 11 bases between. The DNA for the CDR3 is TGTGCCAGCAGCTTGGGGGCCCTAGGGAACATTCAGTACTTC. Residues: CASSLGALGNIQYF.

The rearrangement uses TRBV30 and TRBJ1-6; the match to TRBD1 covers 7 bases. CDR3 length: 13 amino acids. After removal of 5 bases from V and 7 bases from J, the junction contained 5 bases not matched to a gene. CDR1 and CDR2 from the germline V gene are GTSNPN and SVGIG (reference sequence). CDR3 nucleotides: TGTGCCTGGGGCCGGGACAGAAATTCACCCCTCCACTTT. Amino acids: CAWGRDRNSPLHF.

This clonotype was picked up many times. This chain links TRBV18 with TRBJ2-3, with TRBD1 identical over 8 bases. Trimming took 1 base from V and 4 from J; bases not matched to a gene: 10. The CDR3 has 17 amino acids. Per the germline V gene, CDR1 is KGHSH and CDR2 is LQKENI. The CDR3 region is CASSPRSAAGGADTQYF. CDR3 bases: TGTGCCAGCTCACCACGGTCGGCGGCAGGGGGCGCAGATACGCAGTATTTT.

This clonotype occurred many times. J is TRBJ2-3 and V is TRBV6-5, with D perhaps matching TRBD2 (7 bases). The CDR3 covers 18 residues. V dropped 0 bases and J dropped 5 bases, with 21 bases sitting between them. CDR1 is MNHEY, CDR2 SVGAGI, per germline. The CDR3 DNA follows: TGTGCCAGCAGTTACTCGGGGCGGGGGCCAGGGTCTGTAGATACGCAGTATTTT. This gives the protein CASSYSGRGPGSVDTQYF.

A few counts support this clonotype. This chain uses TRBV20-1 with TRBJ1-5; a weak D match, TRBD1 (6 bases). CDR1 is DFQATT, CDR2 SNEGSKA, per germline (reference sequence). This CDR3 is built from 12 residues. V was trimmed by 4 bases and J by 6 bases, leaving 10 bases between them. The CDR3 DNA follows: TGCAGTGCTAAAGGGGGACCTCAGCCCCAGCATTTT. It specifies CSAKGGPQPQHF.

The J gene is TRBJ2-2, the V gene TRBV7-9; D is undetermined. Germline V gives CDR1 SEHNR, CDR2 FQNEAQ (reference sequence). This CDR3 has 13 residues. The germline V and J ends were trimmed by 7 bases and 3 bases, with 9 bases remaining between them. The CDR3 DNA reads TGTGCCAGCAACTTGGGTGACACCGGGGAGCTGTTTTTT. Translated, it gives CASNLGDTGELFF.

The rearrangement uses TRBV11-1 and TRBJ1-4, with no clear D. V lost 2 bases and J lost 0, with 7 bases in between. Germline V gives CDR1 SGHAT, CDR2 FQDESV (reference sequence). The CDR3 length is 15 residues. Written as DNA, the CDR3 is TGTGCCAGCAGCTTAATGAAGTCAACTAATGAAAAACTGTTTTTT. This sequence encodes CASSLMKSTNEKLFF.

This clonotype was observed a few times. The chain has TRBV6-1 and TRBJ2-7, with 11 bases fitting TRBD2. The junction had 5 bases not matched to a gene; V was cut back by 5 bases and J by 5 bases. The CDR3 totals 14 residues. The germline CDR1 and CDR2 sequences are MNHNS and SASEGT. CDR3 in DNA: TGTGCCAGCAGTCACGGGACTAGCGGAGACGAGCAGTACTTC. This sequence encodes CASSHGTSGDEQYF.

This clonotype has more than one count but fewer than ten. The rearrangement uses TRBV9 and TRBJ2-1; 7 bases agree with TRBD2. V lost 3 bases to trimming and J lost 8 bases; unmatched junction nucleotides: 20. This CDR3 contains 18 residues. The germline V gene has CDR1 SGDLS and CDR2 YYNGEE. CDR3 protein: CASSAGDAPVETSDEQFF. In nucleotides, the CDR3 is TGTGCCAGCAGCGCCGGAGATGCCCCCGTGGAAACTAGCGATGAGCAGTTCTTC.

This clonotype came up many times. The gene calls are TRBV5-8 and TRBJ2-1, with D unclear. This CDR3 comprises 18 residues. Germline V gene sequence: CDR1 SGHTS, CDR2 YDEGEE. V was trimmed by 1 base and J by 0 bases, leaving 17 bases between them. CDR3 nucleotides: TGTGCCAGCAGCTTGTCTCCTTCAGCCCTTAGCTCCTACAATGAGCAGTTCTTC. This sequence encodes CASSLSPSALSSYNEQFF.

This chain connects TRBV29-1 to TRBJ2-1, with 10 bases matching TRBD1. The junction had 15 bases not matched to a gene; V was cut back by 6 bases and J by 7 bases. Germline V gene data show CDR1 as SQVTM and CDR2 as ANQGSEA. The CDR3 consists of 16 residues. DNA for the CDR3: TGCAGCGTCGCTGAACTGACAGGGGGCTTTAGGAATGAGCAGTTCTTC. Amino acid sequence: CSVAELTGGFRNEQFF.

This clonotype came up many times. The chain links TRBV29-1 to TRBJ2-1; 9 nucleotides line up with TRBD1. The CDR3 is 14 amino acids. Germline CDR1 reads SQVTM; CDR2 reads ANQGSEA. With 5 bases clipped from V and 3 bases from J, the junction kept 5 bases outside the gene matches. CDR3 nucleotides: TGCAGCGTTAAGGGACAGGGCCTCTACAATGAGCAGTTCTTC. Residues: CSVKGQGLYNEQFF.

This clonotype was seen repeatedly, ten times or more. This chain connects TRBV12-3 or TRBV12-4 to TRBJ1-1; D perhaps matches TRBD1 (6 bases). Between the trimmed V and J ends, which lost 7 bases and 1 base, there was a span of 10 bases. The CDR3 is 13 amino acids. CDR3 region: CASKAGQNTEAFF. CDR3 DNA sequence: TGTGCCAGCAAAGCGGGACAGAACACTGAAGCTTTCTTT.

The chain carries TRBV4-2 and TRBJ2-4; D gene ambiguous. The length of the CDR3 is 15 residues. Per the germline V gene, CDR1 is LGHNA and CDR2 is YNFKEQ. V shed 1 base and J shed 0 bases, with 7 bases lying between them. For the CDR3, the DNA is TGTGCCAGCAGCCAAGGGACGGTAGCCAAAAACATTCAGTACTTC. It specifies CASSQGTVAKNIQYF.

The rearrangement uses TRBV29-1 and TRBJ2-3; D possibly uses TRBD1 or TRBD2 (6 bases each). This CDR3 has 14 amino acids. CDR1 is SQVTM, CDR2 ANQGSEA, per germline. V was shortened by 7 bases and J by 2 bases, with 16 bases between the two germline ends. DNA for the CDR3: TGCAGCGGCGTCACGGGGGCTTACACAGATACGCAGTATTTT. This codes for CSGVTGAYTDTQYF.

There are a few counts of this clonotype. J is TRBJ1-5 and V is TRBV25-1; D gene ambiguous. V was clipped by 3 bases and J by 1 base, with 7 bases between them. The CDR3 loop spans 14 amino acids. Germline-derived CDR1 and CDR2 are MGHDK and SYGVNS. CDR3 residues: CASSDFGSNQPQHF. As DNA, the CDR3 is TGTGCCAGCAGTGACTTCGGGAGCAATCAGCCCCAGCATTTT.

The table lists this clonotype with a count of one. The chain combines TRBV5-1 with TRBJ1-2; the D is unclear. The CDR3 length is 13 residues. Between the trimmed V and J ends, which lost 0 bases and 8 bases, there was a span of 11 bases. Germline lookup yields CDR1 SGHRS and CDR2 YFSETQ. The CDR3, as DNA: TGCGCCAGCAGCTTGGACATAGGGAAAGGCTACACCTTC. Its protein product is CASSLDIGKGYTF. The variable domain in full, completed from reference TRBV5-1 and TRBJ1-2, reads KAGVTQTPRYLIKTRGQQVTLSCSPISGHRSVSWYQQTPGQGLQFLFEYFSETQRNKGNFPGRFSGRQFSNSRSEMNVSTLELGDSALYLCASSLDIGKGYTFGSGTRLTVV.

This clonotype has a count of ten or more. The junction and the germline gene differ at one end; a read error may be behind it. CDR3 loop: CASSPGGNEAFF. The DNA for the CDR3 is TGCGCCAGCAGCCCGGGGGGGAATGAAGCTTTCTTT. This sequence joins TRBV9 and TRBJ1-1; perhaps TRBD1 as D (5 bases). The CDR3 is 12 residues long. Germline CDR1 is SGDLS and CDR2 is YYNGEE. Based on the CDR3 plus reference TRBV9 and TRBJ1-1, the full variable domain is DSGVTQTPKHLITATGQRVTLRCSPRSGDLSVYWYQQSLDQGLQFLIQYYNGEERAKGNILERFSAQQFPDLHSELNLSSLELGDSALYFCASSPGGNEAFFGQGTRLTVV.

The sample holds many counts of this clonotype. This chain links TRBV11-1 with TRBJ2-7, with 9 bases lining up with TRBD1. The CDR3 consists of 15 residues. J lost 2 bases, V lost 6 bases, and 8 bases had no gene match. The germline V gene encodes CDR1 SGHAT and CDR2 FQDESV (reference sequence). The CDR3 DNA is TGTGCCAGCAGTTTTTCGACAGGGGGAACCTACGAGCAGTACTTC. This encodes CASSFSTGGTYEQYF.

This clonotype was counted many times. The gene calls are TRBV11-2 and TRBJ1-6, with TRBD1 as a possible D gene (5 bases). Germline V gene lookup returns CDR1 SGHAT and CDR2 FQNNGV. This CDR3 region has 15 residues. Trimming removed 1 base at V and 9 bases at J, with 13 bases between. The chain's CDR3 is CASSLGGREGSPLHF. CDR3 in DNA: TGTGCCAGCAGCTTAGGCGGCAGGGAGGGTTCACCCCTCCACTTT.

In its sample, this clonotype was seen a few times. The rearrangement links TRBV6-2 or TRBV6-3 to TRBJ1-3, with D unresolved. This CDR3 comprises 14 residues. Deletions cut 6 bases from V and 0 bases from J, with 9 bases between. Germline V gives CDR1 MNHEY, CDR2 SVGEGT. CDR3 region: CASRGLSSGNTIYF. The CDR3, as DNA: TGTGCCAGCAGAGGACTGAGCTCTGGAAACACCATATATTTT.

This clonotype was found many times. The chain combines TRBV5-1 with TRBJ2-7; the match to TRBD1 covers 10 bases. The ends lost 7 bases at V and 5 bases at J; junction bases unmatched: 6. The germline gives CDR1 SGHRS, CDR2 YFSETQ. The CDR3 runs 13 residues. The CDR3 nucleotides read TGCGCCAGCGCCGGGACAGGGGCCCACGAGCAGTACTTC. Translation gives CASAGTGAHEQYF. Variable domain in full (rest from reference TRBV5-1 and TRBJ2-7): KAGVTQTPRYLIKTRGQQVTLSCSPISGHRSVSWYQQTPGQGLQFLFEYFSETQRNKGNFPGRFSGRQFSNSRSEMNVSTLELGDSALYLCASAGTGAHEQYFGPGTRLTVT.

Many counts were recorded for this clonotype. This chain connects TRBV27 to TRBJ2-7; 10 bases agree with TRBD1. The CDR3 loop spans 14 amino acids. The germline CDR1 and CDR2 sequences are MNHEY and SMNVEV (reference sequence). J gave up 6 bases and V 3 bases, and 5 bases lay outside the gene matches. The CDR3 DNA is TGTGCCAGCAGTTTGGGGACAGGGGTGAGCGAGCAGTACTTC. Translated: CASSLGTGVSEQYF.

This clonotype was detected ten times or more. This rearrangement joins TRBV30 to TRBJ1-1; D is ambiguous. V lost 7 bases and J lost 5, with 14 bases in between. Germline CDR1 reads GTSNPN; CDR2 reads SVGIG (reference sequence). The CDR3 runs to 12 residues. CDR3 loop: CALGRVRTEAFF. Written as DNA, the CDR3 is TGTGCCTTAGGTAGGGTCCGGACTGAAGCTTTCTTT.